This entry features one TCR beta chain sequence. No antigen is known for it. Germline-derived CDR1 and CDR2 are SGHDN and FVKESK. The CDR3 contains 15 residues. V was clipped by 5 bases and J by 0 bases, with 13 bases between them. The sample belongs to a study of identical twins' blood T cells. MiXCR was run by TCRdb on the 5' RACE reads, yielding one entry per CDR3 protein. The sample has about 370,000 distinct CDR3 sequences; over 25% are singletons. Study conclusions and caveats: Twin similarity might stem from environmental factors, not only genetics.

Sample: PBMCs. The chain recombines TRBV14 with TRBJ1-1, with D perhaps TRBD1 (6 bases). The source is a woman aged 18-55 years in good health. For the CDR3, the DNA is TGTGCCAGCAGCTTACAGGGTTGGATGAACACTGAAGCTTTCTTT. Translating gives CASSLQGWMNTEAFF. The full variable domain, rest sourced from reference TRBV14 and TRBJ1-1, is EAGVTQFPSHSVIEKGQTVTLRCDPISGHDNLYWYRRVMGKEIKFLLHFVKESKQDESGMPNNRFLAERTGGTYSTLKVQPAELEDSGVYFCASSLQGWMNTEAFFGQGTRLTVV.